One and the same sample provided the 21 T cell receptor beta chains below, sequenced in a study of molecular identifiers for immune sequencing clone quantification. TCRdb redid the calling of the PCR reads with MiXCR, one entry per CDR3 protein. The table has roughly 100,000 distinct CDR3 sequences, 30% to 45% seen once; the top ten hold around a tenth. Sequencing was performed on naive CD8+ T cells from blood, with Jurkat cell RNA spiked in. Described subset: FACS-sorted CD8+CD4-CCR7+CD45RA+ naive T cells. The receptors were sampled from a human donor in good health. Some libraries in this study had Jurkat cell RNA spiked in.

This clonotype was observed a few times. The V gene is TRBV4-1, the J gene TRBJ2-1, with 9 bases aligning to TRBD1. This CDR3 contains 15 residues. The ends lost 0 bases at V and 10 bases at J; junction bases unmatched: 7. Germline V lookup: CDR1 MGHRA, CDR2 YSYEKL. In DNA form, the CDR3 reads TGCGCCAGCAGCCAAGATTTACAGGGGGCTGGAGAGCAGTTCTTC. Protein product: CASSQDLQGAGEQFF.

This clonotype has just a few counts. The J gene is TRBJ2-1, the V gene TRBV27; a weak D match, TRBD2 (6 bases). The CDR3 spans 14 residues. In germline, CDR1 is MNHEY, CDR2 SMNVEV (reference sequence). V lost 5 bases and J 8 bases, leaving 16 bases between the germline ends. The CDR3 nucleotides read TGTGCCAGCAGTCTAACGACTAGTATCGATGAGCAGTTCTTC. Translated, it gives CASSLTTSIDEQFF.

This clonotype has only a few counts. CDR3 sequence (DNA): TGTGCCAGCAGCGTAGCCTCAGGGGTGGACGAGCAGTACTTC. Its translation: CASSVASGVDEQYF. V usage is TRBV9 and J usage is TRBJ2-7; possibly TRBD1 for D (6 bases). Germline values: CDR1 SGDLS, CDR2 YYNGEE. V shed 0 bases and J shed 5 bases, with 12 bases lying between them. The CDR3 has 14 residues.

This clonotype appeared a single time. A much larger clone sits a single nucleotide away, making a read error possible. The V and J genes are TRBV28 and TRBJ2-6; D unclear. This CDR3 spans 16 amino acids. V was cut by 6 bases and J by 3 bases, with 15 bases left in between. CDR1 and CDR2 from the germline V gene are MDHEN and SYDVKM. The CDR3 bases are TGTGCCAGCAGAGGAGCAGTGGGTCTTGGGGCCAACGTCCTGACTTTC. This codes for CASRGAVGLGANVLTF.

There are many counts of this clonotype. The gene calls are TRBV5-1 and TRBJ2-1; D call uncertain. The CDR3 runs to 13 residues. V was shortened by 4 bases and J by 8 bases, with 13 bases between the two germline ends. Germline CDR1 is SGHRS and CDR2 is YFSETQ. The CDR3 loop is CASSASLGHEQFF. The CDR3 DNA reads as TGCGCCAGCAGCGCGAGCCTAGGACATGAGCAGTTCTTC.

To note about this clonotype: The final CDR3 position lacks the conserved phenylalanine or tryptophan, pointing to a likely read error. The genes are TRBV4-3 and TRBJ2-7, with TRBD2 matching over 10 bases. This CDR3 is built from 17 residues. V was clipped by 0 bases and J by 4 bases; unmatched bases: 9. Per the germline V gene, CDR1 is LGHNA and CDR2 is YSLEER. The CDR3 DNA sequence: TGCGCCAGCAGCCAAGAGAAACGGGCTAGCGGGAGTTACGAGCAGTACTAC. This gives the protein CASSQEKRASGSYEQYY.

The V call is TRBV4-1, the J call TRBJ1-4; TRBD1 might be the D (5 bases). This CDR3 comprises 13 residues. From germline, CDR1 is MGHRA and CDR2 YSYEKL. The V end was cut by 8 bases, the J end by 8 bases, with 15 bases between. CDR3 nucleotides: TGCGCCAGCGCAGGGCAGGGAGGCGAAAAACTGTTTTTT. Protein sequence: CASAGQGGEKLFF.

This clonotype was picked up one time. This may be a read error, as it is one base from a much larger clone. The J gene is TRBJ1-4, the V gene TRBV28, with a weak D call TRBD1 (5 bases). CDR1 and CDR2 from the germline V gene are MDHEN and SYDVKM. The CDR3 totals 14 residues. CDR3 coding DNA: TGTGCCAGCAGACGGACATTTATCGGGGAAAACCTGTTTTTT. It codes for CASRRTFIGENLFF.

In its sample, this clonotype was seen many times. The chain links TRBV12-3 or TRBV12-4 to TRBJ2-5; 8 bases are shared with TRBD1. The V gene end was trimmed by 10 bases and the J gene end by 4 bases; junction bases not matched to a gene: 5. The CDR3 length is 12 residues. CDR3 nucleotides: TGTGCCACGAGCGACAGGGGAGAGACCCAGTACTTC. This encodes CATSDRGETQYF.

The genes are TRBV7-6 and TRBJ2-7; 10 bases match TRBD2. The CDR3 loop spans 15 amino acids. Trimming cost V 4 bases and J 2 bases; bases outside gene matches: 5. Germline CDR1 reads SGHVS; CDR2 reads FNYEAQ. CDR3 region: CASSYSSGGTYEQYF. The CDR3 nucleotides read TGTGCCAGCAGCTACTCTAGCGGGGGCACCTACGAGCAGTACTTC.

This clonotype was seen repeatedly, ten times or more. The chain employs TRBV13 and TRBJ1-1, with 8 positions matching TRBD1. With 4 bases clipped from V and 5 bases from J, the junction kept 9 bases outside the gene matches. Germline loops: CDR1 PRHDT, CDR2 FYEKMQ (reference sequence). CDR3 size: 15 residues. In DNA form, the CDR3 reads TGTGCCAGCAGCTCCCCTCAGGGGGCAGGAACTGAAGCTTTCTTT. Its protein is CASSSPQGAGTEAFF.

The chain is built from TRBV19 and TRBJ1-5; 7 bases match TRBD1. The CDR3 spans 15 residues. Unmatched junction bases numbered 9, after V lost 3 bases and J lost 7 bases. Germline V gene sequence: CDR1 LNHDA, CDR2 SQIVND (reference sequence). CDR3 amino acids: CASSMWDSERQPQHF. Written as DNA, the CDR3 is TGTGCCAGTAGTATGTGGGACAGCGAAAGGCAGCCCCAGCATTTT. Drawing the rest from reference TRBV19 and TRBJ1-5, the complete variable domain is DGGITQSPKYLFRKEGQNVTLSCEQNLNHDAMYWYRQDPGQGLRLIYYSQIVNDFQKGDIAEGYSVSREKKESFPLTVTSAQKNPTAFYLCASSMWDSERQPQHFGDGTRLSIL.

Concerning this clonotype: Since a much larger clone is just one base distant, this may be a read error. The CDR3 does not close with the conserved phenylalanine or tryptophan, likely indicating a read error. This chain connects TRBV29-1 to TRBJ2-3; 8 positions match TRBD1. Germline assignment: CDR1 SQVTM and CDR2 ANQGSEA. The CDR3 spans 15 residues. Trimming cost V 5 bases and J 0 bases; bases outside gene matches: 7. CDR3 sequence (DNA): TGCAGCGTTTGGACAGGGATATCTAGCACAGATACGCAGTATCTT. Translating it yields CSVWTGISSTDTQYL.

This clonotype was seen a few times. This sequence joins TRBV2 and TRBJ2-4; D might be TRBD2 (5 bases). This CDR3 region has 12 residues. V was shortened by 6 bases and J by 8 bases, with 11 bases between the two germline ends. The germline gives CDR1 SNHLY, CDR2 FYNNEI. CDR3 sequence reads: CASRGAVDIQYF. DNA for the CDR3: TGTGCCAGCAGAGGAGCGGTGGACATTCAGTACTTC.

Notes on this clonotype: This could be a read error, since a much larger clone is one nucleotide away. The rearrangement joins TRBV7-8 to TRBJ2-1; D remains unclear. Germline values: CDR1 SGHVS, CDR2 FQNEAQ. The CDR3 spans 15 residues. The CDR3 protein is CASSLPESSHNEQFF. CDR3 nucleotide sequence: TGTGCCAGCAGCTTACCGGAGAGCTCCCACAATGAGCAGTTCTTC.

Details on this clonotype: A much larger clone sits a single nucleotide away, making a read error possible. The CDR3 ends on some other residue instead of the conserved phenylalanine or tryptophan, so this is likely a read error. The rearrangement uses TRBV6-2 or TRBV6-3 and TRBJ1-5, with D maybe TRBD1 (5 bases). The CDR3 loop spans 15 amino acids. CDR1 MNHEY and CDR2 SVGEGT come from the germline V gene. The V end lost 7 bases, the J end lost 5 bases, and 18 bases lay between the germline ends. CDR3 bases: TGTGCCAGCACCGACTCCCAGGGTCTGGATCAGCCCCAGCATATT. It codes for CASTDSQGLDQPQHI.

This clonotype was observed many times. The genes are TRBV7-6 and TRBJ2-3; no clear D gene. V lost 3 bases to trimming and J lost 2 bases, with 3 bases between them. Germline CDR1 SGHVS, CDR2 FNYEAQ. The CDR3 is made up of 12 amino acids. CDR3 amino acids: CASSLATDTQYF. In nucleotides, the CDR3 is TGTGCCAGCAGCTTGGCCACAGATACGCAGTATTTT.

The chain uses TRBV5-1 and TRBJ1-1, with D unresolved. V was clipped by 7 bases and J by 2 bases, with 9 bases between them. Germline V gene sequence: CDR1 SGHRS, CDR2 YFSETQ. This CDR3 spans 12 amino acids. The chain's CDR3 is CASEEGNTEAFF. CDR3 DNA: TGCGCCAGCGAAGAGGGTAACACTGAAGCTTTCTTT.

This clonotype appeared many times. This chain connects TRBV28 to TRBJ1-1; D call uncertain. The CDR3 is 11 amino acids. The germline CDR1 and CDR2 sequences are MDHEN and SYDVKM. The V and J ends lost 3 bases and 11 bases respectively, with 10 bases between them. Here the CDR3 reads CASSLRRTAFF. Written as DNA, the CDR3 is TGTGCCAGCAGTTTGAGACGGACGGCTTTCTTT.

V is TRBV27 and J is TRBJ2-5; D is unresolved. CDR1 MNHEY and CDR2 SMNVEV come from the germline V gene (reference sequence). This CDR3 is built from 14 residues. Between the trimmed V and J ends, which lost 6 bases and 1 base, there was a span of 12 bases. The CDR3 loop is CASSPRPVQETQYF. As DNA, the CDR3 is TGTGCCAGCAGCCCGAGACCCGTCCAAGAGACCCAGTACTTC.

The sample holds many counts of this clonotype. The chain combines TRBV7-2 with TRBJ1-1; maybe TRBD1 (5 bases). Trimming took 1 base from V and 4 from J, leaving 13 bases between them. CDR1 and CDR2 from the germline V gene are SGHTA and FQGNSA. CDR3 length equals 15 residues. The CDR3 region has the DNA TGTGCCAGCAGCTTAGACCCGGGGCGGGGCACTGAAGCTTTCTTT. This codes for CASSLDPGRGTEAFF.